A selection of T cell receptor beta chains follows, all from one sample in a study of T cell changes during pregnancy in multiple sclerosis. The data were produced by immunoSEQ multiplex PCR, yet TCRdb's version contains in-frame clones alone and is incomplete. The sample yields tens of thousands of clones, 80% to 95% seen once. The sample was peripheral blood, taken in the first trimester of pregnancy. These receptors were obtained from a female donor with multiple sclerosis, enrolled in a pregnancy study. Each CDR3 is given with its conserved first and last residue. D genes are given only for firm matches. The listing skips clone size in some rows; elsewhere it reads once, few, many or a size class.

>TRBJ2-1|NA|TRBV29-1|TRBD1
TGCAGCGTCCGACACTGGGGACAGGGTAGCGACAATGAGCAGTTCTTC
CSVRHWGQGSDNEQFF
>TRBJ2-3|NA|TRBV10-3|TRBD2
TGTGCCATCAGTGAGTCAACCGGGACTAGCGGGGTAAATACGCAGTATTTT
CAISESTGTSGVNTQYF
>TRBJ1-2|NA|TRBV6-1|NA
TGTGCCAGCACCGACAGCTATGGCTACACCTTC
CASTDSYGYTF
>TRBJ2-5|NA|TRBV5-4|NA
TGTGCCAGCAGCTCATCCGGACTACCCCAAGAGACCCAGTACTTC
CASSSSGLPQETQYF
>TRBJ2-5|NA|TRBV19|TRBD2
TGTGCCAGTAGCGGACTAGCGGCGTCCCAAGAGACCCAGTACTTC
CASSGLAASQETQYF
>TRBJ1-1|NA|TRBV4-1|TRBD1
TGCGCCAGCATCCAGGGACAGGGAGGCACTGAAGCTTTCTTT
CASIQGQGGTEAFF
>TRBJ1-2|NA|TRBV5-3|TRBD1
TGTGCCAGAAGCCCGCAGCCAGGGGGCGAGAATGGCTACACCTTC
CARSPQPGGENGYTF
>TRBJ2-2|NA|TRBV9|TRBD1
TGTGCCAGCAGCCCAAGGACAGGGGAGAACACCGGGGAGCTGTTTTTT
CASSPRTGENTGELFF
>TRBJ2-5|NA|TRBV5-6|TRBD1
TGTGCCAGCAGCTGGACAGGGGAAGAGACCCAGTACTTC
CASSWTGEETQYF
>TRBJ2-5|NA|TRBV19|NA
TGTGCCAGTAGTATAGCGGGCAGGGTATGGGAGACCCAGTACTTC
CASSIAGRVWETQYF
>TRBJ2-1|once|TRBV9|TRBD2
TGTGCCAGCACCGGGACTAGCGGGGGGATCTACAATGAGCAGTTCTTC
CASTGTSGGIYNEQFF
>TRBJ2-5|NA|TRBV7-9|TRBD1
TGTGCCAGCAGCCGTACAGGGGTCTCGGAGGTAGAGACCCAGTACTTC
CASSRTGVSEVETQYF
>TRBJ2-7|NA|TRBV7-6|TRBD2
TGTGCCAGCAGCTTAGCCAGCGGGGGTCCCTACGAGCAGTACTTC
CASSLASGGPYEQYF
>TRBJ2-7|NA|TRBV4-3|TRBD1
TGCGCCAGCAGCCAAGACGGAGGGACAGGGGGCCTTCTCTACGAGCAGTACTTC
CASSQDGGTGGLLYEQYF
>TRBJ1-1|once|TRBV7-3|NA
TGTGCCAGCAGCTTAGAACTACTGAGCTCTGAAGCTTTCTTT
CASSLELLSSEAFF
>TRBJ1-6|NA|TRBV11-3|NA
TGTGCCAGCAGCTTATCAGGGTCGGTGAATTCACCCCTCCACTTT
CASSLSGSVNSPLHF
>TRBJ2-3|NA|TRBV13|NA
TGTGCCAGCAGCCCCACCCGGGCAGATACGCAGTATTTT
CASSPTRADTQYF